This entry features one T cell receptor beta chain sequence. Its antigen is not identified. The data derive from a study of shared clonotypes between healthy human individuals. Whole-study results and caveats: About 5% was the fraction of naive CD4 clonotypes found shared across several donors. Unshared clonotypes carried lower generation probabilities than those common to all four donors.

V was cut by 2 bases and J by 2 bases, with 7 bases left in between. This CDR3 has 13 amino acids. Per the germline V gene, CDR1 is WNHNN and CDR2 is SYGVQD (reference sequence). The authors split each subset's genomic DNA evenly across several immunoSEQ plates. Method: immunoSEQ multiplex PCR; TCRdb's copy keeps in-frame clones and lacks some. The sample lists 950,000 to 1,100,000 clones; 75% to 80% were seen once. The chain recombines TRBV10-1 with TRBJ2-7; D is ambiguous. This sequence originates from a man between 18 and 29 years old in good health. Some clones in this sample may be carry-over from other donors' samples. Sequenced material: memory CD4+ T cells from PBMCs. The subset: CD45RA-negative fraction. CDR3 protein: CASSEIGTYEQYF. CDR3 bases: TGCGCCAGCAGTGAGATTGGGACCTACGAGCAGTACTTC.